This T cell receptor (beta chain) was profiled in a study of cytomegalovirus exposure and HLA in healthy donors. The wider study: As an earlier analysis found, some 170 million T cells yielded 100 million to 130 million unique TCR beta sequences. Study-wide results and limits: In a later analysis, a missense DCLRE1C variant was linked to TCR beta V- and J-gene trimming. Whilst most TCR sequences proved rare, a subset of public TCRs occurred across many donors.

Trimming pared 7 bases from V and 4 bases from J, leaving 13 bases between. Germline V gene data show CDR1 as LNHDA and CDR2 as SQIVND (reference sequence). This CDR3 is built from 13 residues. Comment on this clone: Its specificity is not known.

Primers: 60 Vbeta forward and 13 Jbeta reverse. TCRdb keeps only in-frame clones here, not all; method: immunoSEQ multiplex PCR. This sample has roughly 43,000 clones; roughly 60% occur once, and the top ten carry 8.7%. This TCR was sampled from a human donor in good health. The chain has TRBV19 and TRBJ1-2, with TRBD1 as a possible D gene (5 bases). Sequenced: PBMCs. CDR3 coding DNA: TGTGCCAGTACCCAAGGGGCCGGCTATGGCTACACCTTC. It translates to CASTQGAGYGYTF.